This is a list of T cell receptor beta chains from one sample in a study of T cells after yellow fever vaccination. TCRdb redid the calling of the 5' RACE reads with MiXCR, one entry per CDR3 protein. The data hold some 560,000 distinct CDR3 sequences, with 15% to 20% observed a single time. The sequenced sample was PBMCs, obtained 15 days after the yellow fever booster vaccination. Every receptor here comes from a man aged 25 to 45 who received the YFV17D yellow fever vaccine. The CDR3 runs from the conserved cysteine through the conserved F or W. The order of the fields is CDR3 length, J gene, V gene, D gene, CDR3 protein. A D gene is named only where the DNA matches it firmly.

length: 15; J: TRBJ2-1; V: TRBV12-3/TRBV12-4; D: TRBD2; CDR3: CASSLSASGRTEQFF
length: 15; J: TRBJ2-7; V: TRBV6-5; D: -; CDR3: CASSYSVVQGYEQYF
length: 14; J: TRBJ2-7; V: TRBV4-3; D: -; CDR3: CASSQDLQRGEQYF
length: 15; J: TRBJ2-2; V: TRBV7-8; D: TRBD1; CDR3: CATSWGQGAVGELFF
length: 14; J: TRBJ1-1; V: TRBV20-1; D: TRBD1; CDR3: CSARAGQGATEAFF
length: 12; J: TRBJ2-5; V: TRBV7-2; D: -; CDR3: CASSLGYRAQYF
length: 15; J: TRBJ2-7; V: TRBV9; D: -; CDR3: CASSNRDGGPYEQYF
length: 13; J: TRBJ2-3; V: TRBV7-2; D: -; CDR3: CASSPRNTDTQYF
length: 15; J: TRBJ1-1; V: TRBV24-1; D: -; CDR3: CATSDPQLGVGRAFF
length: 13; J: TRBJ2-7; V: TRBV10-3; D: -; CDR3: CAISDGGGYEQYF
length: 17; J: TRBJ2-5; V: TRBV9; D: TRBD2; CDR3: CASSPKPAGGGQETQYF
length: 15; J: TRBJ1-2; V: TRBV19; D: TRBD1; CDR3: CASSIAQGADYGYTF
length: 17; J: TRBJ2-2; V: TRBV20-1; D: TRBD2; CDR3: CSARDQLAGALGGELFF
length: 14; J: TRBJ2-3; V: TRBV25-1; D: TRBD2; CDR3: CASRLAEITDTQYF
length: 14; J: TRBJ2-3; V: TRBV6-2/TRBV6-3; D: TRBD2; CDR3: CASRRLANTDTQYF
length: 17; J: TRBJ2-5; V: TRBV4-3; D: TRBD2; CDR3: CASSQESSGVGVETQYF
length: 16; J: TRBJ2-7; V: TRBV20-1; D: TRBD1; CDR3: CSARPLGQGISYEQYF
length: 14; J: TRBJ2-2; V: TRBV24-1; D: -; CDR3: CATSSGSRTGELFF
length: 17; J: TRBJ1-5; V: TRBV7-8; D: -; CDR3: CASSQGGGGFGNQPQHF
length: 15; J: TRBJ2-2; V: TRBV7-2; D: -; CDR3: CASSLGPSTSGELFF
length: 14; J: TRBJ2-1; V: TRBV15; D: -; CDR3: CATKAQGGYNEQFF
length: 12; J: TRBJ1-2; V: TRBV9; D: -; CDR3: CASSVAGHGYTF
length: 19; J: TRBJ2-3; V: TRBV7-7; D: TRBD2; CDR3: CASSLAPTSGSLGTDTQYF
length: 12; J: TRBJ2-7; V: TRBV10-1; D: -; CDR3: CASGKGSYEQYF
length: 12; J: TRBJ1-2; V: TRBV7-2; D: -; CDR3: CASSLSFYGYTF
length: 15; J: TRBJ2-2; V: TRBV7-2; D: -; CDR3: CASSLVYTNTGELFF
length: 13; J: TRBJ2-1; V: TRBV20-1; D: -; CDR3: CSASEGWEGEQFF
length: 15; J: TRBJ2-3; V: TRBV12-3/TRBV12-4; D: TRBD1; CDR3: CASSPGQESTDTQYF
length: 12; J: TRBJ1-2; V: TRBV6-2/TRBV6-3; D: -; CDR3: CASRPDTPGYTF
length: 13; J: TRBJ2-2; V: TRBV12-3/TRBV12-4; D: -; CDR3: CASSRTSTGELFF
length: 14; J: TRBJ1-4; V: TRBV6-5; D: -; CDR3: CASSYSFAVEKLFF
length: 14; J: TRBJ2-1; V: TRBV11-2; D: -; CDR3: CASSLQRAYNEQFF
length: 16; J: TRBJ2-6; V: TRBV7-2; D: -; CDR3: CASSNRLSSGANVLTF
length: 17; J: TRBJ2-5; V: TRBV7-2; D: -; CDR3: CASSLALLTRGQETQYF
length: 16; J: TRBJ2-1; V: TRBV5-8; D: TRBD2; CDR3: CASSRPFSGMTDEQFF
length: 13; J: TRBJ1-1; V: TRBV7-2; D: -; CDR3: CASSLLSITEAFF
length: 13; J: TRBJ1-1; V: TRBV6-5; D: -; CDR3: CASSYSRGFEAFF
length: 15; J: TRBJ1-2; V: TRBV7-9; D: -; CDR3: CASSLSTVTNYGYTF
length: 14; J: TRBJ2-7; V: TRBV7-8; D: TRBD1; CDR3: CASSNPGQRYEQYF
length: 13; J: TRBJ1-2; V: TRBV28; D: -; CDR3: CASSGASGRGYTF
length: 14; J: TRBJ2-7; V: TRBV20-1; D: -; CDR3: CSAVGTMSSYEQYF
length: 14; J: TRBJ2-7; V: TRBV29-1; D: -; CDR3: CSVEWQQRPYEQYF
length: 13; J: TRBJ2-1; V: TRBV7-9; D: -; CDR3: CASSFTESNEQFF
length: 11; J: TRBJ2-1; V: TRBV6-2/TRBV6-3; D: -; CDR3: CASGNHNEQFF
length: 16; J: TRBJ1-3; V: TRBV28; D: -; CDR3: CASSLLSGPSGNTIYF
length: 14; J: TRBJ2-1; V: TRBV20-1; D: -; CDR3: CSARGESSYNEQFF
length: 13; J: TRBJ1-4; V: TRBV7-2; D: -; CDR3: CASSKGQFEKLFF
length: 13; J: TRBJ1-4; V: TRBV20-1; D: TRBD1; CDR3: CSALDRGKEKLFF
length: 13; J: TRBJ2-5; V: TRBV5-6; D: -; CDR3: CASSFWDGETQYF
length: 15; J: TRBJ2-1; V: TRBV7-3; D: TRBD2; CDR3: CASSLIAGEYNEQFF
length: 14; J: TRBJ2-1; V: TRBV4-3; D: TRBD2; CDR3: CASSQDTGRAKPFF
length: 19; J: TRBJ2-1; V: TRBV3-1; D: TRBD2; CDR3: CASSQGHRKAGGPYNEQFF
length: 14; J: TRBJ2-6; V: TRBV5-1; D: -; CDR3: CASSTLPGANVLTF